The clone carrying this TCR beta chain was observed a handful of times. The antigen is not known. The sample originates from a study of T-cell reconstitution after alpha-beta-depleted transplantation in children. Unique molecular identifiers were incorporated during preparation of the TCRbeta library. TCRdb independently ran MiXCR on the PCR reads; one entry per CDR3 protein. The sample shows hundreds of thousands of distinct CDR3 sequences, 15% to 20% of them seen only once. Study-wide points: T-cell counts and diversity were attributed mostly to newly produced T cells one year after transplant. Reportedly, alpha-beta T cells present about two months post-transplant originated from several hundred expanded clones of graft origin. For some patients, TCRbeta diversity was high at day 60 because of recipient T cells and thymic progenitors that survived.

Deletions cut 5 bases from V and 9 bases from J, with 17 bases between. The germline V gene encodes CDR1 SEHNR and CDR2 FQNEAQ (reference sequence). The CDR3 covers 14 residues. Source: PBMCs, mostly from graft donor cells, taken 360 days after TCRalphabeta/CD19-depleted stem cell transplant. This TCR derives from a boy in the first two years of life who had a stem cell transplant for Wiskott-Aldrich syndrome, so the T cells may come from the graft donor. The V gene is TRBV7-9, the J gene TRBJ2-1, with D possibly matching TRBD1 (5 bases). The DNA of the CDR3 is TGTGCCAGCAGCCATCCCCAGGGCTCGAGTGAGCAGTTCTTC. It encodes CASSHPQGSSEQFF.